The rows below give T cell receptor beta chains drawn from one sample of a study of beta chain features in type 1 diabetes. The protocol was immunoSEQ multiplex PCR, while the TCRdb copy is restricted to in-frame clones and leaves out a portion. The sample includes about 640,000 clones, under 15% of them seen just once. Sequencing input: naive CD4+ T cells from blood. The receptors stem from a man younger than 40 with type 1 diabetes. Both conserved end residues are part of each CDR3. D genes are given only for firm matches. Clone size is given for some rows only: seen once, a few or many times, or a class if the clone is expanded.

V gene: TRBV18; J gene: TRBJ1-3; CDR3 length: 16; clone size: NA; D gene: NA; CDR3 protein: CASSPSDIASGNTIYF; CDR3 DNA: TGTGCCAGCTCCCCTTCTGACATCGCCTCTGGAAACACCATATATTTT
V gene: TRBV11-3; J gene: TRBJ2-5; CDR3 length: 14; clone size: NA; D gene: NA; CDR3 protein: CASSLRGARETQYF; CDR3 DNA: TGTGCCAGCAGCTTAAGAGGGGCGCGGGAGACCCAGTACTTC
V gene: TRBV25-1; J gene: TRBJ2-1; CDR3 length: 16; clone size: NA; D gene: TRBD2; CDR3 protein: CASSDEGTSGGNEQFF; CDR3 DNA: TGTGCCAGCAGCGATGAGGGGACTAGCGGGGGAAATGAGCAGTTCTTC
V gene: TRBV5-1; J gene: TRBJ2-1; CDR3 length: 13; clone size: few; D gene: NA; CDR3 protein: CASSVGQNNEQFF; CDR3 DNA: TGCGCCAGCAGCGTGGGACAAAACAATGAGCAGTTCTTC
V gene: TRBV7-9; J gene: TRBJ2-7; CDR3 length: 13; clone size: few; D gene: NA; CDR3 protein: CASSLVSGYEQYF; CDR3 DNA: TGTGCCAGCAGCTTAGTTTCGGGCTACGAGCAGTACTTC
V gene: TRBV9; J gene: TRBJ1-5; CDR3 length: 14; clone size: NA; D gene: NA; CDR3 protein: CASSVGNSNQPQHF; CDR3 DNA: TGTGCCAGCAGCGTGGGGAATAGCAATCAGCCCCAGCATTTT
V gene: TRBV7-9; J gene: TRBJ1-4; CDR3 length: 14; clone size: few; D gene: NA; CDR3 protein: CASSLGIGGEKLFF; CDR3 DNA: TGTGCCAGCAGCTTAGGGATTGGAGGTGAAAAACTGTTTTTT
V gene: TRBV7-2; J gene: TRBJ2-1; CDR3 length: 14; clone size: NA; D gene: NA; CDR3 protein: CASNPWGSYNEQFF; CDR3 DNA: TGTGCCAGCAATCCTTGGGGGTCCTACAATGAGCAGTTCTTC
V gene: TRBV9; J gene: TRBJ2-7; CDR3 length: 13; clone size: NA; D gene: TRBD1; CDR3 protein: CASSAGTVGEQYF; CDR3 DNA: TGTGCCAGCAGCGCAGGGACAGTCGGCGAGCAGTACTTC
V gene: TRBV7-2; J gene: TRBJ1-5; CDR3 length: 13; clone size: NA; D gene: NA; CDR3 protein: CASSLVDNQPQHF; CDR3 DNA: TGTGCCAGCAGCTTAGTCGACAATCAGCCCCAGCATTTT
V gene: TRBV18; J gene: TRBJ1-2; CDR3 length: 14; clone size: NA; D gene: NA; CDR3 protein: CASSPPGVNYGYTF; CDR3 DNA: TGTGCCAGCTCACCGCCAGGGGTTAACTATGGCTACACCTTC
V gene: TRBV5-1; J gene: TRBJ1-2; CDR3 length: 14; clone size: NA; D gene: NA; CDR3 protein: CASSLEKGMKGYTF; CDR3 DNA: TGCGCCAGCAGCTTGGAAAAGGGAATGAAGGGCTACACCTTC
V gene: TRBV7-9; J gene: TRBJ2-2; CDR3 length: 17; clone size: NA; D gene: NA; CDR3 protein: CASSLDHQGANTGELFF; CDR3 DNA: TGTGCCAGCAGCTTAGATCATCAGGGCGCGAACACCGGGGAGCTGTTTTTT
V gene: TRBV7-2; J gene: TRBJ1-3; CDR3 length: 17; clone size: few; D gene: NA; CDR3 protein: CASSPFIGLLTGNTIYF; CDR3 DNA: TGTGCCAGCAGCCCCTTCATCGGTCTACTAACTGGAAACACCATATATTTT
V gene: TRBV2; J gene: TRBJ2-3; CDR3 length: 15; clone size: few; D gene: NA; CDR3 protein: CASSEKLQGTDTQYF; CDR3 DNA: TGTGCCAGCAGTGAAAAACTGCAGGGCACAGATACGCAGTATTTT
V gene: TRBV11-3; J gene: TRBJ2-5; CDR3 length: 15; clone size: few; D gene: TRBD1; CDR3 protein: CASSSLTGSQETQYF; CDR3 DNA: TGTGCCAGCAGCTCGCTGACAGGGTCACAAGAGACCCAGTACTTC
V gene: TRBV6-1; J gene: TRBJ2-7; CDR3 length: 14; clone size: few; D gene: NA; CDR3 protein: CASSEDRASYEQYF; CDR3 DNA: TGTGCCAGCAGTGAAGACAGAGCTTCCTACGAGCAGTACTTC
V gene: TRBV5-1; J gene: TRBJ2-6; CDR3 length: 16; clone size: few; D gene: NA; CDR3 protein: CASSLDRTSGANVLTF; CDR3 DNA: TGCGCCAGCAGCTTGGACAGGACCTCTGGGGCCAACGTCCTGACTTTC
V gene: TRBV7-9; J gene: TRBJ2-1; CDR3 length: 15; clone size: few; D gene: TRBD1; CDR3 protein: CASSPRGSSYNEQFF; CDR3 DNA: TGTGCCAGCAGCCCCAGGGGGAGCTCCTACAATGAGCAGTTCTTC
V gene: TRBV7-2; J gene: TRBJ2-5; CDR3 length: 14; clone size: few; D gene: TRBD1; CDR3 protein: CASSSLTGGETQYF; CDR3 DNA: TGTGCCAGCAGCTCCCTGACAGGGGGGGAGACCCAGTACTTC
V gene: TRBV30; J gene: TRBJ1-2; CDR3 length: 12; clone size: NA; D gene: TRBD1; CDR3 protein: CAHLRDSYGYTF; CDR3 DNA: TGTGCCCACTTACGGGACAGCTATGGCTACACCTTC
V gene: TRBV7-2; J gene: TRBJ1-6; CDR3 length: 15; clone size: few; D gene: NA; CDR3 protein: CASSLDRAYNSPLHF; CDR3 DNA: TGTGCCAGCAGCTTAGACCGTGCCTATAATTCACCCCTCCACTTT
V gene: TRBV6-1; J gene: TRBJ1-6; CDR3 length: 15; clone size: few; D gene: NA; CDR3 protein: CASSEASGESSPLHF; CDR3 DNA: TGTGCCAGCAGTGAAGCATCCGGAGAAAGTTCACCCCTCCACTTT
V gene: TRBV4-1; J gene: TRBJ2-1; CDR3 length: 17; clone size: NA; D gene: NA; CDR3 protein: CASSQEAWRTRNNEQFF; CDR3 DNA: TGCGCCAGCAGCCAAGAAGCCTGGAGGACTCGTAACAATGAGCAGTTCTTC
V gene: TRBV30; J gene: TRBJ2-7; CDR3 length: 13; clone size: few; D gene: NA; CDR3 protein: CAWSKSLGYEQYF; CDR3 DNA: TGTGCCTGGAGTAAATCACTCGGCTACGAGCAGTACTTC
V gene: TRBV18; J gene: TRBJ2-7; CDR3 length: 15; clone size: few; D gene: TRBD1; CDR3 protein: CASSPRQGGPGEQYF; CDR3 DNA: TGTGCCAGCTCACCAAGACAGGGGGGCCCAGGGGAGCAGTACTTC
V gene: TRBV9; J gene: TRBJ1-1; CDR3 length: 14; clone size: NA; D gene: NA; CDR3 protein: CASSVMDRRTEAFF; CDR3 DNA: TGTGCCAGCAGCGTGATGGACCGACGGACTGAAGCTTTCTTT
V gene: TRBV19; J gene: TRBJ2-7; CDR3 length: 14; clone size: once; D gene: TRBD1; CDR3 protein: CASTQPGQGYEQYF; CDR3 DNA: TGTGCCAGTACCCAACCGGGACAGGGATACGAGCAGTACTTC
V gene: TRBV7-2; J gene: TRBJ1-2; CDR3 length: 13; clone size: few; D gene: NA; CDR3 protein: CASSLGRRGGYTF; CDR3 DNA: TGTGCCAGCAGCTTAGGGCGCAGGGGTGGCTACACCTTC
V gene: TRBV9; J gene: TRBJ2-5; CDR3 length: 15; clone size: few; D gene: NA; CDR3 protein: CASSVGPGGGETQYF; CDR3 DNA: TGTGCCAGCAGCGTAGGTCCGGGGGGCGGAGAGACCCAGTACTTC
V gene: TRBV30; J gene: TRBJ2-7; CDR3 length: 13; clone size: NA; D gene: TRBD1; CDR3 protein: CAWSTQGAEEQYF; CDR3 DNA: TGTGCCTGGAGTACACAGGGGGCAGAAGAGCAGTACTTC
V gene: TRBV2; J gene: TRBJ2-3; CDR3 length: 14; clone size: many; D gene: TRBD2; CDR3 protein: CASSGGITGDTQYF; CDR3 DNA: TGTGCCAGTAGCGGGGGTATAACCGGAGATACGCAGTATTTT
V gene: TRBV14; J gene: TRBJ2-1; CDR3 length: 16; clone size: few; D gene: NA; CDR3 protein: CASSQDGWSSYNEQFF; CDR3 DNA: TGTGCCAGCAGCCAAGACGGGTGGAGCTCCTACAATGAGCAGTTCTTC
V gene: TRBV5-1; J gene: TRBJ2-3; CDR3 length: 14; clone size: few; D gene: NA; CDR3 protein: CASSLEQGLDTQYF; CDR3 DNA: TGCGCCAGCAGCTTGGAACAGGGTTTAGATACGCAGTATTTT
V gene: TRBV4-3; J gene: TRBJ1-2; CDR3 length: 14; clone size: NA; D gene: NA; CDR3 protein: CASSHPDSDYGYTF; CDR3 DNA: TGCGCCAGCAGCCATCCGGACAGCGACTATGGCTACACCTTC
V gene: TRBV15; J gene: TRBJ1-2; CDR3 length: 14; clone size: NA; D gene: TRBD1; CDR3 protein: CATSGPQGLSGYTF; CDR3 DNA: TGTGCCACCAGCGGCCCACAGGGGCTAAGTGGCTACACCTTC
V gene: TRBV6-1; J gene: TRBJ1-5; CDR3 length: 14; clone size: NA; D gene: NA; CDR3 protein: CASSDGLGNQPQHF; CDR3 DNA: TGTGCCAGCAGTGACGGGCTGGGCAATCAGCCCCAGCATTTT
V gene: TRBV7-9; J gene: TRBJ2-6; CDR3 length: 16; clone size: few; D gene: TRBD1; CDR3 protein: CASSLQGVSGANVLTF; CDR3 DNA: TGTGCCAGCAGCTTGCAGGGGGTCTCTGGGGCCAACGTCCTGACTTTC
V gene: TRBV5-1; J gene: TRBJ2-2; CDR3 length: 14; clone size: few; D gene: NA; CDR3 protein: CASSFTAADGELFF; CDR3 DNA: TGCGCCAGCAGCTTTACAGCGGCTGACGGGGAGCTGTTTTTT
V gene: TRBV6-5; J gene: TRBJ2-5; CDR3 length: 14; clone size: NA; D gene: NA; CDR3 protein: CASSEPGPWGTQYF; CDR3 DNA: TGTGCCAGCAGTGAGCCGGGCCCTTGGGGGACCCAGTACTTC
V gene: TRBV30; J gene: TRBJ2-1; CDR3 length: 15; clone size: NA; D gene: NA; CDR3 protein: CAWSGDISSYNEQFF; CDR3 DNA: TGTGCCTGGAGTGGTGACATTAGCTCCTACAATGAGCAGTTCTTC
V gene: TRBV9; J gene: TRBJ2-2; CDR3 length: 14; clone size: few; D gene: TRBD1; CDR3 protein: CASRHRGNTGELFF; CDR3 DNA: TGTGCCAGCAGGCACAGGGGGAACACCGGGGAGCTGTTTTTT
V gene: TRBV5-4; J gene: TRBJ2-2; CDR3 length: 15; clone size: few; D gene: TRBD1; CDR3 protein: CASSTGTGNTGELFF; CDR3 DNA: TGTGCCAGCAGCACCGGGACAGGGAACACCGGGGAGCTGTTTTTT
V gene: TRBV2; J gene: TRBJ2-5; CDR3 length: 15; clone size: few; D gene: TRBD2; CDR3 protein: CASSERLAGALPQYF; CDR3 DNA: TGTGCCAGCAGCGAACGACTAGCGGGGGCCCTTCCCCAGTACTTC
V gene: TRBV28; J gene: TRBJ1-5; CDR3 length: 15; clone size: NA; D gene: NA; CDR3 protein: CASRKIREGNQPQHF; CDR3 DNA: TGTGCCAGCAGAAAGATCAGGGAGGGCAATCAGCCCCAGCATTTT
V gene: TRBV28; J gene: TRBJ2-5; CDR3 length: 12; clone size: NA; D gene: NA; CDR3 protein: CASIGPGETQYF; CDR3 DNA: TGTGCCAGCATCGGGCCGGGAGAGACCCAGTACTTC
V gene: TRBV18; J gene: TRBJ2-1; CDR3 length: 15; clone size: few; D gene: NA; CDR3 protein: CASSLTESLYNEQFF; CDR3 DNA: TGTGCCAGCTCTCTCACCGAATCACTATACAATGAGCAGTTCTTC
V gene: TRBV2; J gene: TRBJ1-4; CDR3 length: 15; clone size: NA; D gene: TRBD1; CDR3 protein: CASSRNRGPNEKLFF; CDR3 DNA: TGTGCCAGCAGTCGGAACAGGGGGCCGAATGAAAAACTGTTTTTT
V gene: TRBV27; J gene: TRBJ2-3; CDR3 length: 18; clone size: NA; D gene: TRBD2; CDR3 protein: CASSLSRKLAGHTDTQYF; CDR3 DNA: TGTGCCAGCAGTTTATCCCGAAAACTAGCGGGGCACACAGATACGCAGTATTTT
V gene: TRBV13; J gene: TRBJ1-6; CDR3 length: 19; clone size: NA; D gene: NA; CDR3 protein: CASSSHVIGLSSYNSPLHF; CDR3 DNA: TGTGCCAGCAGCTCCCATGTGATCGGGCTTAGCTCCTATAATTCACCCCTCCACTTT